These T cell receptor beta chains were read from a single sample in a study of chemoradiotherapy in HPV16-positive cancers. Clones were read by immunoSEQ multiplex PCR, and TCRdb kept only the in-frame ones, dropping some. The sample shows about 23,000 clones, approximately 90% of them seen only once. Sample: blood, taken from a patient who underwent chemoradiotherapy. Every receptor here comes from a human donor with HPV-associated anogenital cancer. Each CDR3 is given with its conserved first and last residue. D genes are given only for firm matches. Only some rows state a clone size, as once, few, many or a class for expanded clones.

-	TRBV5-1	TRBD2	TRBJ2-2	CASSSNRLAGGNTGELFF	TGCGCCAGCAGCTCCAACCGACTAGCGGGGGGGAACACCGGGGAGCTGTTTTTT
-	TRBV5-8	TRBD1	TRBJ1-5	CASRFARDRGNQPQHF	TGTGCCAGCAGATTTGCCCGGGACAGGGGAAATCAGCCCCAGCATTTT
-	TRBV4-1	TRBD1	TRBJ2-1	CASSQAGQDLGEQFF	TGCGCCAGCAGCCAGGCGGGACAGGACCTGGGTGAGCAGTTCTTC
-	TRBV19	-	TRBJ1-2	CASSPREVGAYGYTF	TGTGCCAGTAGTCCTCGGGAGGTAGGCGCCTATGGCTACACCTTC
-	TRBV7-3	TRBD1	TRBJ1-1	CASSLSPRQGLNTEAFF	TGTGCCAGCAGCCTGAGCCCCCGACAGGGGTTAAACACTGAAGCTTTCTTT
-	TRBV7-9	-	TRBJ2-7	CASSRTAATYEQYF	TGTGCCAGCAGCCGTACAGCGGCTACCTACGAGCAGTACTTC
-	TRBV11-3	-	TRBJ2-1	CASSFPGGEQFF	TGTGCCAGCAGCTTCCCCGGCGGCGAGCAGTTCTTC
-	TRBV2	TRBD1	TRBJ2-3	CASSSGLGGQGNRRGTDTQYF	TGTGCCAGCAGTTCGGGGCTCGGGGGACAGGGTAATAGGCGAGGCACAGATACGCAGTATTTT
-	TRBV12-5	-	TRBJ1-3	CASGLDGTSVPIYF	TGTGCTAGTGGTTTGGACGGAACGTCCGTCCCCATATATTTT
-	TRBV10-3	-	TRBJ2-1	CAIKGPSYNEQFF	TGTGCCATCAAGGGACCGAGCTACAATGAGCAGTTCTTC
-	TRBV6-1	-	TRBJ1-5	CASSELGGLVNQPQHF	TGTGCCAGCAGTGAGCTAGGGGGGCTGGTTAATCAGCCCCAGCATTTT
-	TRBV11-2	-	TRBJ2-3	CASSLQAASTDTQYF	TGTGCCAGCAGCTTACAGGCGGCTAGCACAGATACGCAGTATTTT
-	TRBV10-1	-	TRBJ2-1	CASTALGGFSYNEQFF	TGCGCCAGCACCGCCCTTGGCGGGTTCTCCTACAATGAGCAGTTCTTC
-	TRBV5-4	TRBD1	TRBJ1-3	CASSLGGQISGNTIYF	TGTGCCAGCAGCTTGGGGGGACAGATCTCTGGAAACACCATATATTTT
-	TRBV18	TRBD2	TRBJ2-7	CASSPPQLAGGYEQYF	TGTGCCAGCTCACCACCCCAACTAGCGGGGGGGTACGAGCAGTACTTC
-	TRBV19	-	TRBJ2-4	CASSIGTGAGDIQYF	TGTGCCAGTAGTATAGGGACGGGGGCTGGGGACATTCAGTACTTC
-	TRBV5-5	-	TRBJ1-4	CASSLIPNEKLFF	TGTGCCAGCAGCTTGATTCCTAATGAAAAACTGTTTTTT
-	TRBV2	-	TRBJ1-3	CASSFTGQRENTIYF	TGTGCCAGCAGTTTTACAGGGCAGCGGGAAAACACCATATATTTT
-	TRBV7-8	-	TRBJ1-5	CASSPEFRVRNQPQHF	TGTGCCAGCAGCCCAGAGTTTAGGGTCCGGAATCAGCCCCAGCATTTT
-	TRBV28	TRBD1	TRBJ1-1	CASSLAGQGEAFF	TGTGCCAGCAGTTTAGCGGGACAGGGGGAAGCTTTCTTT
-	TRBV19	TRBD1	TRBJ1-5	CASSIGTGGQPQHF	TGTGCCAGTAGTATAGGGACAGGGGGCCAGCCCCAGCATTTT
-	TRBV11-2	-	TRBJ1-5	CASSAGLRNKDQPQHF	TGTGCCAGCAGCGCCGGGCTACGAAACAAGGATCAGCCCCAGCATTTT
-	TRBV7-9	-	TRBJ1-2	CASSLQSNYGYTF	TGTGCCAGCAGCTTACAGTCTAACTATGGCTACACCTTC
-	TRBV7-7	-	TRBJ1-5	CASSRDINQPQHF	TGTGCCAGCAGTCGGGACATCAATCAGCCCCAGCATTTT
-	TRBV7-6	-	TRBJ2-5	CASSSLGGGIETQYF	TGTGCCAGCAGTTCGCTAGGGGGGGGAATTGAGACCCAGTACTTC
few	TRBV7-9	-	TRBJ1-2	CASTIRRDYGYTF	TGTGCCAGCACCATCCGGAGAGACTATGGCTACACCTTC
-	TRBV19	TRBD2	TRBJ2-5	CASSTGTSGGTQYF	TGTGCCAGTAGTACCGGGACTAGCGGGGGGACCCAGTACTTC
-	TRBV7-2	-	TRBJ1-1	CASSLVGGAGAEAFF	TGTGCCAGCAGCTTAGTCGGCGGGGCCGGGGCTGAAGCTTTCTTT
-	TRBV30	TRBD1	TRBJ1-2	CAWSVLSGTGNKGGYTF	TGTGCCTGGAGTGTACTGTCGGGGACAGGGAATAAGGGAGGCTACACCTTC
-	TRBV5-8	-	TRBJ1-1	CASPGGNTEAFF	TGTGCCAGCCCCGGGGGGAACACTGAAGCTTTCTTT
-	TRBV9	TRBD2	TRBJ2-1	CASSGGTTIHNEQFF	TGTGCCAGCAGCGGCGGGACTACAATTCACAATGAGCAGTTCTTC
-	TRBV7-8	TRBD2	TRBJ2-1	CASSLGLITSGARDNEQFF	TGTGCCAGCAGCCTAGGGCTTATCACTAGCGGGGCTCGGGACAATGAGCAGTTCTTC
-	TRBV19	TRBD1	TRBJ1-2	CASRSGQGGYGYTF	TGTGCCAGTAGATCCGGACAGGGCGGCTATGGCTACACCTTC
-	TRBV4-2	-	TRBJ1-6	CASSPRDGSSYNSPLHF	TGTGCCAGCAGCCCCCGGGACGGGAGCTCCTATAATTCACCCCTCCACTTT
-	TRBV7-9	-	TRBJ2-3	CASSLGKPGTDTQYF	TGTGCCAGCAGCTTAGGAAAGCCGGGCACAGATACGCAGTATTTT
-	TRBV6-5	-	TRBJ2-7	CASSAGAGSYEQYF	TGTGCCAGCAGCGCAGGGGCCGGGTCCTACGAGCAGTACTTC
-	TRBV6-1	-	TRBJ1-1	CASSEFAGRGTEAFF	TGTGCCAGCAGTGAATTCGCCGGACGCGGCACTGAAGCTTTCTTT
-	TRBV5-1	TRBD2	TRBJ2-3	CASSSGTSGPTDTQYF	TGCGCCAGCAGCTCCGGGACTAGCGGCCCCACAGATACGCAGTATTTT
-	TRBV6-5	-	TRBJ2-7	CASSYSTGFPYEQYF	TGTGCCAGCAGTTACTCGACGGGTTTCCCCTACGAGCAGTACTTC
-	TRBV6-1	TRBD1	TRBJ1-6	CASSLDRDSPLHF	TGTGCCAGCAGTCTAGACAGGGATTCACCCCTCCACTTT
-	TRBV6-5	-	TRBJ2-1	CASSYGRGSYNEQFF	TGTGCCAGCAGTTACGGACGGGGTTCGTACAATGAGCAGTTCTTC
-	TRBV5-4	-	TRBJ1-2	CASSATLTGSGYGYTF	TGTGCCAGCAGCGCCACCCTAACAGGGTCTGGCTATGGCTACACCTTC